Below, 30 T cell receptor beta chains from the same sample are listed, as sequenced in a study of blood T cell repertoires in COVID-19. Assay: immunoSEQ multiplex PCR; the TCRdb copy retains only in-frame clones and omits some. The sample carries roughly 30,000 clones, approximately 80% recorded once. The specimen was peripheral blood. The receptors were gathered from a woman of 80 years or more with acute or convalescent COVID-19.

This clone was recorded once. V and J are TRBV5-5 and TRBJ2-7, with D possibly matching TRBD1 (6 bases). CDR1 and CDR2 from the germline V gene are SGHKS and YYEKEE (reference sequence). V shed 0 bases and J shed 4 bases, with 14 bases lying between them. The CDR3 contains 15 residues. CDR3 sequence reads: CASSLEGTRLYEQYF. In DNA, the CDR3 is TGTGCCAGCAGCTTGGAGGGGACAAGACTATACGAGCAGTACTTC.

CDR3 residues: CSARAVQSTDTQYF. CDR3 nucleotide sequence: TGCAGTGCTCGTGCGGTACAGAGCACAGATACGCAGTATTTT. The chain uses TRBV20-1 and TRBJ2-3; no reliable D call. Germline V gene sequence: CDR1 DFQATT, CDR2 SNEGSKA (reference sequence). The V end was cut by 5 bases, the J end by 0 bases, with 12 bases between. This CDR3 comprises 14 residues.

The CDR3 nucleotides are TGTGCCAGTAGTAAATCAGGGGTCGCCCTGGATACTGGGACGCAGTATTTT. Amino acids: CASSKSGVALDTGTQYF. The V call is TRBV19, the J call TRBJ2-3; TRBD1 is a possible D gene (6 bases). V shed 4 bases and J shed 9 bases, with 26 bases lying between them. This CDR3 has 17 residues. CDR1 and CDR2 (germline): LNHDA, SQIVND (reference sequence).

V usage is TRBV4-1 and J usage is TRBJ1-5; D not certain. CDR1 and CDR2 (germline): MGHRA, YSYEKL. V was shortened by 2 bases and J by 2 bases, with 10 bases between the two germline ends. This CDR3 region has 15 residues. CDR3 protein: CASSQQTLGNQPQHF. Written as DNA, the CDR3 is TGCGCCAGCAGCCAACAAACTCTTGGCAATCAGCCCCAGCATTTT.

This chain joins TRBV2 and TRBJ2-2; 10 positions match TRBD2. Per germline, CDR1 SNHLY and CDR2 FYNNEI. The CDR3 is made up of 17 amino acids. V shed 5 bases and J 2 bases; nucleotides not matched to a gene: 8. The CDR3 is CASSRGASGRNTGELFF. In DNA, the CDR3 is TGTGCCAGCAGTCGAGGTGCTAGCGGGAGAAACACCGGGGAGCTGTTTTTT. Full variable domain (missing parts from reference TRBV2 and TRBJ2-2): EPEVTQTPSHQVTQMGQEVILRCVPISNHLYFYWYRQILGQKVEFLVSFYNNEISEKSEIFDDQFSVERPDGSNFTLKIRSTKLEDSAMYFCASSRGASGRNTGELFFGEGSRLTVL.

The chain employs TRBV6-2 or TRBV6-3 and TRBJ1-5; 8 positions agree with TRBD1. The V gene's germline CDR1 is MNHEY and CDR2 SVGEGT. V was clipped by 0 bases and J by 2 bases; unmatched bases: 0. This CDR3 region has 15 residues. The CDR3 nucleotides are TGTGCCAGCAGTTACTCGACAGGGGGCAATCAGCCCCAGCATTTT. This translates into CASSYSTGGNQPQHF.

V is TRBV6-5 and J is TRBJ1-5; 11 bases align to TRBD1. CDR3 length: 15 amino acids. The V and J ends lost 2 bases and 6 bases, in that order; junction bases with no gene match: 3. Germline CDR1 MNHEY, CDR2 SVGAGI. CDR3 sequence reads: CASSYGTGGSQPQHF. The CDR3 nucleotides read TGTGCCAGCAGTTACGGGACAGGGGGTTCTCAGCCCCAGCATTTT.

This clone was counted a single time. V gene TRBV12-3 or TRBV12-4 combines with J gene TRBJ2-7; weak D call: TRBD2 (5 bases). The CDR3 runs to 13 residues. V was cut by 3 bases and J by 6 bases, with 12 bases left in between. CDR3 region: CASSLGYGLEQYF. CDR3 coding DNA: TGTGCCAGCAGTTTGGGGTACGGACTCGAGCAGTACTTC.

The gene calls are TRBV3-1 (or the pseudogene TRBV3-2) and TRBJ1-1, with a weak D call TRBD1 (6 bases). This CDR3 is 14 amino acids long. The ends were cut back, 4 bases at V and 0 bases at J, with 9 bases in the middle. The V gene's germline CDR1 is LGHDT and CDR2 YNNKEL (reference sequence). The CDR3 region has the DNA TGTGCCAGCAGCCCGGACAGTATGAACACTGAAGCTTTCTTT. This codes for CASSPDSMNTEAFF.

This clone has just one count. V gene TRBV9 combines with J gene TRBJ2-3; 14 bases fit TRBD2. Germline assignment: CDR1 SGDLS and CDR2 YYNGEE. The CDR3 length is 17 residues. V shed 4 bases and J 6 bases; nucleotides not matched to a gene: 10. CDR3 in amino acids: CASSSSTSGGAQDTQYF. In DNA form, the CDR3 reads TGTGCCAGCAGCTCCTCGACTAGCGGGGGGGCCCAGGATACGCAGTATTTT.

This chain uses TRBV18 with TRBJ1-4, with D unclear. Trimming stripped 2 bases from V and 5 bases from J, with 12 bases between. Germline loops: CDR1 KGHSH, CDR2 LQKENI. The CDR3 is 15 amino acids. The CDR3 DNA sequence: TGTGCCAGCTCACCATGGCAAACACGCAATGAAAAACTGTTTTTT. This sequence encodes CASSPWQTRNEKLFF.

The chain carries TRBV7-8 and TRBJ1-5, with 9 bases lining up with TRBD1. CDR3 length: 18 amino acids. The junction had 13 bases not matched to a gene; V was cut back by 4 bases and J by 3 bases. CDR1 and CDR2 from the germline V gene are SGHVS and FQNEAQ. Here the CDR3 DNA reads TGTGCCAGCAGCTCGACCCGTTCGGGACAGGGCGACAATCAGCCCCAGCATTTT. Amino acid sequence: CASSSTRSGQGDNQPQHF.

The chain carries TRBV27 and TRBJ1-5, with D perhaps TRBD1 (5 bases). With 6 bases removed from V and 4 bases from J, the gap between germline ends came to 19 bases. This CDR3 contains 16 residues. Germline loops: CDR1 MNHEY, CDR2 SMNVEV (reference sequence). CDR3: CASSPLRQGGNQPQHF. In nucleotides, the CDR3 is TGTGCCAGCAGCCCTTTGAGGCAGGGAGGGAATCAGCCCCAGCATTTT.

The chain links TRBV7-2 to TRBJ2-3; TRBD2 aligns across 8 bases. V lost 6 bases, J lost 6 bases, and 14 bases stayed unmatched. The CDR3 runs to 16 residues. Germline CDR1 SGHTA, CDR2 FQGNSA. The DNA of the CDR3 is TGTGCCAGCAGTGGAAGACCGGGACTAGAGGGGGATACGCAGTATTTT. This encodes CASSGRPGLEGDTQYF.

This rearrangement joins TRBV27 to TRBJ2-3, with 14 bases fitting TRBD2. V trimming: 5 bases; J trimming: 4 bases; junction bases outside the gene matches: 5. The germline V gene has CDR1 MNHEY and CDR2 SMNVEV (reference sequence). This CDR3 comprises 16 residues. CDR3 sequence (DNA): TGTGCCAGCAGTCCTAGACTAGCGGGAGGGTCAGATACGCAGTATTTT. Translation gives CASSPRLAGGSDTQYF.

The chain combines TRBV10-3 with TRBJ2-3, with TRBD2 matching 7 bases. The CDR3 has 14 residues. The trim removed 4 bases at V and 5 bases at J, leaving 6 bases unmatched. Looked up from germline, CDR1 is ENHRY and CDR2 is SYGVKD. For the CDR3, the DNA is TGTGCCATCAGTGGAGCGGGAAAGGGAGATACGCAGTATTTT. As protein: CAISGAGKGDTQYF.

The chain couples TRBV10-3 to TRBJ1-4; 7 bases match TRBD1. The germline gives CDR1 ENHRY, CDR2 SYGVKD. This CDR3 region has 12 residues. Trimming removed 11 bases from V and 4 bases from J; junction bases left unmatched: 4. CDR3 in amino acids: CAVRDSNEKLFF. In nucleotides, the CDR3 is TGTGCCGTCCGGGACAGTAATGAAAAACTGTTTTTT.

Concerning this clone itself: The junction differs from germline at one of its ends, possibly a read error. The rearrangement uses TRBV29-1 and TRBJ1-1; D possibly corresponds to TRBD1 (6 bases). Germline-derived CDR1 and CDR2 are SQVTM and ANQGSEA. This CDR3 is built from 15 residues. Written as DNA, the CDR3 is TGCAGCGTCTTCACCCTTCCAGGGGCGAACGCTGAAGCTTTCTTT. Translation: CSVFTLPGANAEAFF.

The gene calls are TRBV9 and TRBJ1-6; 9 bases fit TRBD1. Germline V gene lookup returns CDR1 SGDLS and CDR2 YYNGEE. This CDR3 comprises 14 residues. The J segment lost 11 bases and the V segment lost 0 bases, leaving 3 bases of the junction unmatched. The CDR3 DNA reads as TGTGCCAGCAGCGTAGAGGACAGGGGAACACCCCTCCACTTT. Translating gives CASSVEDRGTPLHF. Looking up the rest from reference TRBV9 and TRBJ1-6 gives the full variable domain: DSGVTQTPKHLITATGQRVTLRCSPRSGDLSVYWYQQSLDQGLQFLIQYYNGEERAKGNILERFSAQQFPDLHSELNLSSLELGDSALYFCASSVEDRGTPLHFGNGTRLTVT.

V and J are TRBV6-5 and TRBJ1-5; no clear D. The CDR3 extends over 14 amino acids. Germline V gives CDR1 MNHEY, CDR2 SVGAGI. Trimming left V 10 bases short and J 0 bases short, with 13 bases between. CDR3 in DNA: TGTGCCACCACCCGGGGAGATAGCAATCAGCCCCAGCATTTT. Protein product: CATTRGDSNQPQHF.

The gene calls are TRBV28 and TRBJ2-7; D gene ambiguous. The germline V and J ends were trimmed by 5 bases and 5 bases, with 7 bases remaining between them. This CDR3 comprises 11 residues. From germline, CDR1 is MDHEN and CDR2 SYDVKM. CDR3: CASSDIHEQYF. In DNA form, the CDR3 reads TGTGCCAGCAGTGACATCCACGAGCAGTACTTC.

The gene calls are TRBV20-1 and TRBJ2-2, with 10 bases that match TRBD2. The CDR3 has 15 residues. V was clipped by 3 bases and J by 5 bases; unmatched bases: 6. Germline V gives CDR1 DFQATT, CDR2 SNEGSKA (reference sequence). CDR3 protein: CSASPSGRSTGELFF. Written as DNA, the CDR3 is TGCAGTGCTAGTCCTAGCGGGAGAAGTACCGGGGAGCTGTTTTTT.

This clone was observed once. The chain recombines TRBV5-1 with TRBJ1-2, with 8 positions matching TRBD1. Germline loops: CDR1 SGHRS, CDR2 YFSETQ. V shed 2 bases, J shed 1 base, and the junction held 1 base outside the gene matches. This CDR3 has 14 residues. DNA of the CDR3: TGCGCCAGCAGCTTTGGACAGGGTAACTATGGCTACACCTTC. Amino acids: CASSFGQGNYGYTF.

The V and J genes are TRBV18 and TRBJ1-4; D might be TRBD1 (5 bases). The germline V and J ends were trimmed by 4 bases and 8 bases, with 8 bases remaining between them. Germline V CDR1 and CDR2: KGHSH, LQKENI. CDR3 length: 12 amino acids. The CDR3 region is CASSQDTEKLFF. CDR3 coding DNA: TGTGCCAGCTCACAGGACACGGAAAAACTGTTTTTT.

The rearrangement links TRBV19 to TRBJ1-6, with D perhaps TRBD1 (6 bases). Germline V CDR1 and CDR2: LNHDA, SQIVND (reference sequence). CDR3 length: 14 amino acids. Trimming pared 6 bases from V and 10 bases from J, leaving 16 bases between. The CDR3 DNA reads TGTGCCAGTAGGCCACAGGGTTTGGGATCACCCCTCCACTTT. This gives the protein CASRPQGLGSPLHF.

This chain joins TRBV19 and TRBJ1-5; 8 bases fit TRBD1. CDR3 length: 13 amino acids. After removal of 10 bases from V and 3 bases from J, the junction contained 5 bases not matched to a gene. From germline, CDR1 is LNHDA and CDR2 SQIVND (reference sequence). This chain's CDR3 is CAISDRVNQPQHF. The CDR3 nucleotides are TGTGCCATCTCGGACAGGGTCAATCAGCCCCAGCATTTT.

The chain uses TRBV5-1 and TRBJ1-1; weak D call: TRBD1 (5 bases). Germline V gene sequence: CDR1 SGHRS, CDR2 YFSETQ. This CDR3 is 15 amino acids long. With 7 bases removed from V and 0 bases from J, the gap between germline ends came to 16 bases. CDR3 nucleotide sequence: TGCGCCAGCCGGGCCTTAGGGACTGTGAACACTGAAGCTTTCTTT. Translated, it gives CASRALGTVNTEAFF. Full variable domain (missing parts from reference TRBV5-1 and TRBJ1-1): KAGVTQTPRYLIKTRGQQVTLSCSPISGHRSVSWYQQTPGQGLQFLFEYFSETQRNKGNFPGRFSGRQFSNSRSEMNVSTLELGDSALYLCASRALGTVNTEAFFGQGTRLTVV.

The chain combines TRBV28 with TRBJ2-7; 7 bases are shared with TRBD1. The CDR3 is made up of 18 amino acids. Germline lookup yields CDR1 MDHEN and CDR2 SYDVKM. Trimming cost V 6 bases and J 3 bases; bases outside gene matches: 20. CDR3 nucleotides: TGTGCCAGCAGCCCCAATATTCGCCTACGGGACAGCAACTACGAGCAGTACTTC. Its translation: CASSPNIRLRDSNYEQYF.

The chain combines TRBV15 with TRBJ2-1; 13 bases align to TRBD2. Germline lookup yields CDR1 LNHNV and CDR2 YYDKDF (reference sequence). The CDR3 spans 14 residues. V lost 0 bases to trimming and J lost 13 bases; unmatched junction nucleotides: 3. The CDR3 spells CATSRDTSGRAQFF. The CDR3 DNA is TGTGCCACCAGCAGAGATACTAGCGGGAGGGCCCAGTTCTTC.

CDR3 nucleotide sequence: TGTGCCAGCAGCCCCGAGGGACAGGGGCAGACCCAGTACTTC. As protein: CASSPEGQGQTQYF. The V and J genes are TRBV2 and TRBJ2-5; 10 nucleotides agree with TRBD1. This CDR3 has 14 amino acids. J was trimmed by 6 bases and V by 6 bases; bases with no gene match: 7. Germline V gives CDR1 SNHLY, CDR2 FYNNEI. The full variable domain, in which reference TRBV2 and TRBJ2-5 provide the parts outside the CDR3, is EPEVTQTPSHQVTQMGQEVILRCVPISNHLYFYWYRQILGQKVEFLVSFYNNEISEKSEIFDDQFSVERPDGSNFTLKIRSTKLEDSAMYFCASSPEGQGQTQYFGPGTRLLVL.